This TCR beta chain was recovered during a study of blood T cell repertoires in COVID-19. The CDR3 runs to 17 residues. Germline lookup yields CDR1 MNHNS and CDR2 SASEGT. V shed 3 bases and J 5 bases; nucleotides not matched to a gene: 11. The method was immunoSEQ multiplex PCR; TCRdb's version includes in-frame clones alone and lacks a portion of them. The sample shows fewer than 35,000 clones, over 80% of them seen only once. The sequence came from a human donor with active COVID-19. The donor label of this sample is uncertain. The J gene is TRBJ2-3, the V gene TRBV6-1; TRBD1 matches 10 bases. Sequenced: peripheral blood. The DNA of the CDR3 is TGTGCCAGCAGTGAGGGAGTCGGGACAGGGGTTAGAGATACGCAGTATTTT. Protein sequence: CASSEGVGTGVRDTQYF.